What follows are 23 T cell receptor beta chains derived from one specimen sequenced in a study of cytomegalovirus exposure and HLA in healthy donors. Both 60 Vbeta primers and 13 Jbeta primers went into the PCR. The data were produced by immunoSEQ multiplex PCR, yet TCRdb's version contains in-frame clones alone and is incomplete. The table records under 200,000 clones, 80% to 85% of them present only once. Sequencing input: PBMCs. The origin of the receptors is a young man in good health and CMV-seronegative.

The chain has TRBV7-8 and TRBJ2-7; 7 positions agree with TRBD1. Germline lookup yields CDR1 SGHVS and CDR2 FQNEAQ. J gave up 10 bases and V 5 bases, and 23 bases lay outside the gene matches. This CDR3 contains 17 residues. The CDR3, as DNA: TGTGCCAGCAGCGCGCGGGTCCCTGGACAGGACATTTTCGGTCAGTACTTC. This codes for CASSARVPGQDIFGQYF. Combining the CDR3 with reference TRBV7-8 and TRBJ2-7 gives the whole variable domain GAGVSQSPRYKVAKRGQDVALRCDPISGHVSLFWYQQALGQGPEFLTYFQNEAQLDKSGLPSDRFFAERPEGSVSTLKIQRTQQEDSAVYLCASSARVPGQDIFGQYFGPGTRLTVT.

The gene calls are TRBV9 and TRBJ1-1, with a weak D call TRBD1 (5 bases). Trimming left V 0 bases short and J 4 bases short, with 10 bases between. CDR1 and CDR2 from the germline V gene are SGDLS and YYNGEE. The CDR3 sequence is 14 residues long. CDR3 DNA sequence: TGTGCCAGCAGCGTAGTTGGGGGGGGCACTGAAGCTTTCTTT. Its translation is CASSVVGGGTEAFF.

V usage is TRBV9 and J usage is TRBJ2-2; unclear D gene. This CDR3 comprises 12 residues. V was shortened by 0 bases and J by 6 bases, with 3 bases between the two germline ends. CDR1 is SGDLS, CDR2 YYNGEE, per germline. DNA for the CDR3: TGTGCCAGCAGCGTAGCAGCCGGGGAGCTGTTTTTT. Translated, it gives CASSVAAGELFF.

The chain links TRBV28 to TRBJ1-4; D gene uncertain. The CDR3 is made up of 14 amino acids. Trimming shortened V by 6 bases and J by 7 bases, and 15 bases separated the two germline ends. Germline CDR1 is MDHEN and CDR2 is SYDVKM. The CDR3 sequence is CASRTSAGGEKLFF. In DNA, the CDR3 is TGTGCCAGCAGGACCTCGGCGGGCGGTGAAAAACTGTTTTTT.

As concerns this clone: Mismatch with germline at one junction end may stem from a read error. The DNA for the CDR3 is TGTGCCAGCAGATTGACGGCTGGGGCCAACGTCCTGGCTTTC. This encodes CASRLTAGANVLAF. This chain uses TRBV2 with TRBJ2-6, with a tentative D call TRBD1 (5 bases). The CDR3 spans 14 residues. In germline, CDR1 is SNHLY, CDR2 FYNNEI.

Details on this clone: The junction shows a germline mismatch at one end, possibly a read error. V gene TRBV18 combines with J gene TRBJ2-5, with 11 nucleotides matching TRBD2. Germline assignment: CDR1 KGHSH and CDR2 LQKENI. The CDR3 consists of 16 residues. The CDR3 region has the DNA TGTGCCAGCTCACCGTCCTCGGCGGAGATACTAGCGGGGGCGAACTTC. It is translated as CASSPSSAEILAGANF.

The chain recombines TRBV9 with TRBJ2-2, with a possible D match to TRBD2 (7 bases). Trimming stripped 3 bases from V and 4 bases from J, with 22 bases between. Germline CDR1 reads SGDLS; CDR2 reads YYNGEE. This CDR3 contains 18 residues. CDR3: CASSGGTGGGGLTGELFF. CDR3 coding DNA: TGTGCCAGCAGCGGAGGGACCGGGGGCGGGGGACTCACCGGGGAGCTGTTTTTT.

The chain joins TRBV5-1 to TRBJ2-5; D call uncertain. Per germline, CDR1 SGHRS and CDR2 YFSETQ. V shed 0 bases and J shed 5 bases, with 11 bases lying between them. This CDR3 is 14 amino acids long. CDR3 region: CASSLETRLETQYF. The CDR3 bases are TGCGCCAGCAGCTTGGAGACACGGCTGGAGACCCAGTACTTC.

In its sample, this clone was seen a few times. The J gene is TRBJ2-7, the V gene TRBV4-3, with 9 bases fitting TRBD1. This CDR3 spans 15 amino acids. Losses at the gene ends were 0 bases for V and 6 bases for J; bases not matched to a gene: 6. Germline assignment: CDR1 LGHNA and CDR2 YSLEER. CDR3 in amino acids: CASSQDRDREFEQYF. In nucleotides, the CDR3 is TGCGCCAGCAGCCAAGACCGGGACAGGGAGTTCGAGCAGTACTTC.

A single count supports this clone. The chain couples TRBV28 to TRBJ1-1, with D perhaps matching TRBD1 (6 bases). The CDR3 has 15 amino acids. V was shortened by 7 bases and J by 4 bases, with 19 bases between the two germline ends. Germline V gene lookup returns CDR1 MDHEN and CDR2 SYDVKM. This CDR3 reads CASTYQGKRSTEAFF. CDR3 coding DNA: TGTGCCAGCACCTATCAGGGGAAACGGAGCACTGAAGCTTTCTTT.

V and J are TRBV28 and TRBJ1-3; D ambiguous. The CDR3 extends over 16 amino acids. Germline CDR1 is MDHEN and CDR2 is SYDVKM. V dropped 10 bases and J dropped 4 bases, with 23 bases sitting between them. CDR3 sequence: CATRGKGNPRGNTIYF. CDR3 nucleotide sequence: TGTGCCACCCGGGGAAAGGGCAATCCCCGAGGAAACACCATATATTTT.

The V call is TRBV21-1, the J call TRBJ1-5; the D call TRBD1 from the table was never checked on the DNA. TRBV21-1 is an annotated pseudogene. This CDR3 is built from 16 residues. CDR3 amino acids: CASRTRQGGILQPQHF. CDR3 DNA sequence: TGTGCCAGCAGAACACGACAGGGAGGCATCCTTCAGCCCCAGCATTTT.

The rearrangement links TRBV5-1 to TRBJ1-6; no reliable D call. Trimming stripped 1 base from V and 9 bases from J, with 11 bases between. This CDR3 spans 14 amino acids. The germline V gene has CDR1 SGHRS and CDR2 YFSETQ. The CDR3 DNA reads TGCGCCAGCAGCTTGCCCGACGCGGGTTCACCCCTCCACTTT. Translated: CASSLPDAGSPLHF.

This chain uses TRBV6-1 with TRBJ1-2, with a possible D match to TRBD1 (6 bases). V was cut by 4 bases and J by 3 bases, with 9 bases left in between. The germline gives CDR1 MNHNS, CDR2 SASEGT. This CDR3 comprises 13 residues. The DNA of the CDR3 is TGTGCCAGCAGTGGGGGGCAGTACTATGGCTACACCTTC. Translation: CASSGGQYYGYTF.

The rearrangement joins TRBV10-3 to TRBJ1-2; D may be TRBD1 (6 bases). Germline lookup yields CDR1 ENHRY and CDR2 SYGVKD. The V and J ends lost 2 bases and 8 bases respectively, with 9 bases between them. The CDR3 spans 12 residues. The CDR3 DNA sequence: TGTGCCATCAGTGAGCACAGGGACGGCTACACCTTC. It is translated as CAISEHRDGYTF.

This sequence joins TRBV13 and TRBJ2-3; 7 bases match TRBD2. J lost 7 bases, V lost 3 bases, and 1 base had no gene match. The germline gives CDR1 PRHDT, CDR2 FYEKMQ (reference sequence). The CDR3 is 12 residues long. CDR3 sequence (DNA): TGTGCCAGCAGCTTGGGGGGGAATACGCAGTATTTT. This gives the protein CASSLGGNTQYF.

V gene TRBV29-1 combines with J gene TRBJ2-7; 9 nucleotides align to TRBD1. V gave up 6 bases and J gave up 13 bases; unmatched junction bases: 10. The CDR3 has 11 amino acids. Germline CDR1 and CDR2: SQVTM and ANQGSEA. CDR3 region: CSVDAGTGTYF. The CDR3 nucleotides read TGCAGCGTCGACGCCGGGACAGGGACTTACTTC.

The CDR3 here is CASSLARSSYEQYF. The CDR3 coding sequence is TGCGCCAGCAGCTTGGCCCGGAGCTCCTACGAGCAGTACTTC. This sequence joins TRBV5-1 and TRBJ2-7; D unclear. Trimming left V 0 bases short and J 0 bases short, with 7 bases between. The CDR3 contains 14 residues. Per germline, CDR1 SGHRS and CDR2 YFSETQ.

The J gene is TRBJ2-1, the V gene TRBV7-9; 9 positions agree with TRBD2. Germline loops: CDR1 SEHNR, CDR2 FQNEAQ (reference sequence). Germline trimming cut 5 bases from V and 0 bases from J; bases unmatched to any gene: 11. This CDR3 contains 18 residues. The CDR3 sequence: CASSVSSGILGSYNEQFF. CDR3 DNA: TGTGCCAGCAGCGTTTCTAGCGGGATCCTTGGCTCCTACAATGAGCAGTTCTTC.

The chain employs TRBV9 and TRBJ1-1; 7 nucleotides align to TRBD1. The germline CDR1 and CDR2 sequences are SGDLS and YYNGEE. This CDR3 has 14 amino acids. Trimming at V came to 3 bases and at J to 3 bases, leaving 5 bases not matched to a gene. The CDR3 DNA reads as TGTGCCAGCAGCGGTCGGGACAGTCACACTGAAGCTTTCTTT. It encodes CASSGRDSHTEAFF.

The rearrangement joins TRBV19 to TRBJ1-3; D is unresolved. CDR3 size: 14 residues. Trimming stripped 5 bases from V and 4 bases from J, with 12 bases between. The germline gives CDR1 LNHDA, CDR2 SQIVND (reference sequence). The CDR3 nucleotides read TGTGCCAGTAGTGCGTCCGCGTGGGGAAACACCATATATTTT. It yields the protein CASSASAWGNTIYF.

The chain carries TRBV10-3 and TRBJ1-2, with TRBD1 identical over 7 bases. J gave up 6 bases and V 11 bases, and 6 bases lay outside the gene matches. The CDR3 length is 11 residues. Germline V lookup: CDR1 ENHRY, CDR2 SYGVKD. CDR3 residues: CALRQGNGYTF. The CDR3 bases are TGTGCCTTACGACAGGGCAATGGCTACACCTTC.

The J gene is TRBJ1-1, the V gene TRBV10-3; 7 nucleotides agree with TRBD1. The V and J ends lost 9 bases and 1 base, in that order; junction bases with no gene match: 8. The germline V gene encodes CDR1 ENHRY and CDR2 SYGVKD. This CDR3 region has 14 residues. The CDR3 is CAIKEGQTNTEAFF. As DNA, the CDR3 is TGTGCCATAAAAGAGGGACAGACGAACACTGAAGCTTTCTTT.